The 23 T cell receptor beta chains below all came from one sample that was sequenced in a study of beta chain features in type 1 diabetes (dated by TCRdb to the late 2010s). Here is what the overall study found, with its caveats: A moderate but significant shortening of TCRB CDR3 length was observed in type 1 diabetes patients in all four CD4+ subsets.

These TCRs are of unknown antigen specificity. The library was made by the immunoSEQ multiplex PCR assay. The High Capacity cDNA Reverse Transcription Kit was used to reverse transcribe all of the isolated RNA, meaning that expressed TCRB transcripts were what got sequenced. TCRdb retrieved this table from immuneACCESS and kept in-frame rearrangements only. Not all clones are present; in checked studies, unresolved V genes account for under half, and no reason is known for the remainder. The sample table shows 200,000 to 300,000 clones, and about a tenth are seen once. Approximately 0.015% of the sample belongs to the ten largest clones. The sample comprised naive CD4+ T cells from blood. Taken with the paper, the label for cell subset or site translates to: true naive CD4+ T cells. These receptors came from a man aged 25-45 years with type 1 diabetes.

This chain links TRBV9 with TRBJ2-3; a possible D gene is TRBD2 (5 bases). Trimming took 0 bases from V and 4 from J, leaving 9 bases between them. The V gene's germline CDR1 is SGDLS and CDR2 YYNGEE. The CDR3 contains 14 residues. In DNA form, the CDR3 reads TGTGCCAGCAGCGTAGCCAGCGGCGCAGATACGCAGTATTTT. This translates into CASSVASGADTQYF.

The CDR3 DNA is TGCGCCAGCAGCCCGGGGGTGGACAGGTACACCGGGGAGCTGTTTTTT. Protein: CASSPGVDRYTGELFF. This rearrangement joins TRBV5-1 to TRBJ2-2, with D possibly matching TRBD1 (7 bases). The CDR3 runs 16 residues. Trimming removed 4 bases from V and 3 bases from J, with 16 bases in between. The germline V gene has CDR1 SGHRS and CDR2 YFSETQ.

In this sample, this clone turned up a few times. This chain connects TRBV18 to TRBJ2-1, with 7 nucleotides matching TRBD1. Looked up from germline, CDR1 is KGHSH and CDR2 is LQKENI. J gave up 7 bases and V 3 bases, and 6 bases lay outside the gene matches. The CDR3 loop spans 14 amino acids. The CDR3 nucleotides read TGTGCCAGCTCACCCGACAGGGTGTGGAATGAGCAGTTCTTC. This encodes CASSPDRVWNEQFF.

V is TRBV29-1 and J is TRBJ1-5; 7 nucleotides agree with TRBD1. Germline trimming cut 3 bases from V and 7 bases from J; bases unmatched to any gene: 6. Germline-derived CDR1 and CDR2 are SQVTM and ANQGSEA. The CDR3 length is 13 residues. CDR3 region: CSVEGTEGQPQHF. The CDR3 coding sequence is TGCAGCGTTGAGGGGACAGAAGGGCAGCCCCAGCATTTT.

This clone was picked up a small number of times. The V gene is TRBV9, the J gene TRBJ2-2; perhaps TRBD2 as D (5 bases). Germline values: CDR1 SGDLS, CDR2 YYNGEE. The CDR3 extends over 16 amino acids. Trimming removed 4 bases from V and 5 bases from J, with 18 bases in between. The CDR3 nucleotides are TGTGCCAGCAGCTTCGGACTCCGTGACTTTACCGGGGAGCTGTTTTTT. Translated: CASSFGLRDFTGELFF.

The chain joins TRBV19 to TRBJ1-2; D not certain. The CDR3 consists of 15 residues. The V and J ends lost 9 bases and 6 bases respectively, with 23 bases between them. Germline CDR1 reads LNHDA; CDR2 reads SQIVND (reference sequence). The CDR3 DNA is TGTGCCAGCGGATACGTCCAGGCGGGGTTGGATGGCTACACCTTC. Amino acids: CASGYVQAGLDGYTF.

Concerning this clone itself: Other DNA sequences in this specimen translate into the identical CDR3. This CDR3 is CASSPPGAYEQYF. The CDR3 coding sequence is TGTGCCAGCTCACCACCGGGCGCCTACGAGCAGTACTTC. The gene calls are TRBV18 and TRBJ2-7; D uncertain. Germline V lookup: CDR1 KGHSH, CDR2 LQKENI. Trimming left V 0 bases short and J 2 bases short, with 5 bases between. The CDR3 is made up of 13 amino acids.

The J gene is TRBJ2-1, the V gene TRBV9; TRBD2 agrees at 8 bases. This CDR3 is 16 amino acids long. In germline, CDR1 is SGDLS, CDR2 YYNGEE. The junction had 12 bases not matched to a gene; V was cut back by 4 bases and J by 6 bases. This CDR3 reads CASSPADRGGRNEQFF. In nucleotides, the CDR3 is TGTGCCAGCAGCCCCGCAGATCGGGGGGGCCGCAATGAGCAGTTCTTC.

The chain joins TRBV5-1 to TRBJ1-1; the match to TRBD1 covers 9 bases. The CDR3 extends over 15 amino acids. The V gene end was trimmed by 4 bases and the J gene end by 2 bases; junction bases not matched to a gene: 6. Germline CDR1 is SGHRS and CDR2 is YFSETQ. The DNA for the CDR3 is TGCGCCAGCAGCCACCGGGACAGGGATAACACTGAAGCTTTCTTT. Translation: CASSHRDRDNTEAFF.

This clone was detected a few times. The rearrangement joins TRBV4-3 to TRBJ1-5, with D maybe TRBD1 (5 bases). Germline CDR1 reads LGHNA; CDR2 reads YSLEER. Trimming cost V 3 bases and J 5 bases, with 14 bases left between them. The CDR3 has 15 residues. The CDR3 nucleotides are TGCGCCAGCAGCCAGGGGCAGGATCCGGATCAGCCCCAGCATTTT. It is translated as CASSQGQDPDQPQHF.

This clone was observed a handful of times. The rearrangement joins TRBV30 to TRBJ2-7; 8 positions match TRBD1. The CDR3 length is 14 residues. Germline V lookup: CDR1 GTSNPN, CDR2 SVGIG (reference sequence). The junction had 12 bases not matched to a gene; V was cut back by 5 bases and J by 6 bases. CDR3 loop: CAWGKTGARREQYF. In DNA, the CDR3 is TGTGCCTGGGGAAAGACAGGGGCTCGCCGCGAGCAGTACTTC.

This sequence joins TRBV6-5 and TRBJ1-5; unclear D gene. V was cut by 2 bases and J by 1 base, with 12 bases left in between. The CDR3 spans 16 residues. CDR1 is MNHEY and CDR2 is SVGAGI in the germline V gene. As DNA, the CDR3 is TGTGCCAGCAGTTACCGGACTGTCGGGAGCAATCAGCCCCAGCATTTT. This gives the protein CASSYRTVGSNQPQHF.

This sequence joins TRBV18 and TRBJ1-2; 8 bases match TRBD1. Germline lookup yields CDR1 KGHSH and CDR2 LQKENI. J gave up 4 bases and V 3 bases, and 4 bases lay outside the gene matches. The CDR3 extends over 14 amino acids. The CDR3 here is CASSPGQGAYGYTF. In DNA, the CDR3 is TGTGCCAGCTCACCTGGACAGGGTGCCTATGGCTACACCTTC.

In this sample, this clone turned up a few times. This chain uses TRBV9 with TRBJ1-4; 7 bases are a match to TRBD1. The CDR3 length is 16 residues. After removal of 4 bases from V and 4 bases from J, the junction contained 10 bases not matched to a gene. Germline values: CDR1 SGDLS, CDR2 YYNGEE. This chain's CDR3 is CASSPKGQSGNEKLFF. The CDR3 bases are TGTGCCAGCAGCCCTAAGGGACAGTCGGGTAATGAAAAACTGTTTTTT. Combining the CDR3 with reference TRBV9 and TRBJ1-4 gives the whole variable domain DSGVTQTPKHLITATGQRVTLRCSPRSGDLSVYWYQQSLDQGLQFLIQYYNGEERAKGNILERFSAQQFPDLHSELNLSSLELGDSALYFCASSPKGQSGNEKLFFGSGTQLSVL.

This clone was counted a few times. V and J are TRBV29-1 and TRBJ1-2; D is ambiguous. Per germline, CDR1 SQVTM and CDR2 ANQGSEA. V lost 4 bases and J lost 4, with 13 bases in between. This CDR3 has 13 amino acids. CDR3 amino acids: CSVASVGGYGYTF. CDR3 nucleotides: TGCAGCGTTGCCTCGGTCGGCGGCTATGGCTACACCTTC.

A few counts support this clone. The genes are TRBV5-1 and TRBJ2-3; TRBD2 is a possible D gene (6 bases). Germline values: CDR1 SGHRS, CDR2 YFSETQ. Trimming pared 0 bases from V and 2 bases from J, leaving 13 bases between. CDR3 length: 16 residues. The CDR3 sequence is CASSLARTTHTDTQYF. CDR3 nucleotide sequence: TGCGCCAGCAGCTTGGCCAGGACTACCCACACAGATACGCAGTATTTT.

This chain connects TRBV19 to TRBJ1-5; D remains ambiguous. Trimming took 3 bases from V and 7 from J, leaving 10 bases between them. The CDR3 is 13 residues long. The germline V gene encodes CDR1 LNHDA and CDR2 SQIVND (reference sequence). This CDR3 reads CASSIAARQPQHF. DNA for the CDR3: TGTGCCAGTAGTATCGCGGCCCGACAGCCCCAGCATTTT.

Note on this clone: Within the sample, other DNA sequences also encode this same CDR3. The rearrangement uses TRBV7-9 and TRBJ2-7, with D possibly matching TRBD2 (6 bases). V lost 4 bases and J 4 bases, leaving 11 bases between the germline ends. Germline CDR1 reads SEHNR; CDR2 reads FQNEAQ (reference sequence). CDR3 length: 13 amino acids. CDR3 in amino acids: CASSSSGAYEQYF. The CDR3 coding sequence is TGTGCCAGCAGCTCCTCGGGAGCGTACGAGCAGTACTTC. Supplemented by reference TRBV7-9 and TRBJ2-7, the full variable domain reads DTGVSQNPRHKITKRGQNVTFRCDPISEHNRLYWYRQTLGQGPEFLTYFQNEAQLEKSRLLSDRFSAERPKGSFSTLEIQRTEQGDSAMYLCASSSSGAYEQYFGPGTRLTVT.

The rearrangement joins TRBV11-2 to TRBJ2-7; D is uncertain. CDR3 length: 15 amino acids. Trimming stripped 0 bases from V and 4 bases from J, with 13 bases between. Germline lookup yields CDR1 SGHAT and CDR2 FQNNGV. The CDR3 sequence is CASSLEPVYSYEQYF. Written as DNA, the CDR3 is TGTGCCAGCAGCTTAGAGCCCGTCTACTCGTACGAGCAGTACTTC.

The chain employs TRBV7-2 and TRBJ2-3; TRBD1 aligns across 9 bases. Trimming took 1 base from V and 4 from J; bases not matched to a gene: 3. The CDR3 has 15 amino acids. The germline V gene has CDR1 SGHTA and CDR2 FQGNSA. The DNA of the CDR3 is TGTGCCAGCAGCTTAGGGGACAGGGATCCAGATACGCAGTATTTT. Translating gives CASSLGDRDPDTQYF.

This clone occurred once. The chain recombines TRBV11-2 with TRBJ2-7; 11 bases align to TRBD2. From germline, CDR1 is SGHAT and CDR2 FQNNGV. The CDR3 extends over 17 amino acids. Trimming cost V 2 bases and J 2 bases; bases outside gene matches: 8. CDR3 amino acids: CASSLRALAGGPYEQYF. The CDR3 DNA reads TGTGCCAGCAGCTTACGAGCTCTAGCGGGGGGACCCTACGAGCAGTACTTC.

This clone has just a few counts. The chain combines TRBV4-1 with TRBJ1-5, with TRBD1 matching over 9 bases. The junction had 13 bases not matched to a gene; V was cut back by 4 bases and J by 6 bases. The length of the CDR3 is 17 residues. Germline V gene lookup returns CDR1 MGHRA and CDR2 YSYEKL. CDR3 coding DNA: TGCGCCAGCAGCCCCTTGGAAACCGGGACAGGGAGTCAGCCCCAGCATTTT. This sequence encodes CASSPLETGTGSQPQHF.

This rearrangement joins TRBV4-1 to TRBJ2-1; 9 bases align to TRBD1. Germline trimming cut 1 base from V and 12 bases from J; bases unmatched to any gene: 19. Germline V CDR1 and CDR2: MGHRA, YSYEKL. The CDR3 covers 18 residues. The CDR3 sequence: CASSQGSDWDRDQGGQFF. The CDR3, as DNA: TGCGCCAGCAGCCAAGGATCGGATTGGGACAGGGATCAAGGTGGGCAGTTCTTC.